The next 30 T cell receptor beta chains were all read from a single sample in a study of blood T cell repertoires in COVID-19. Clones were sequenced by immunoSEQ multiplex PCR, and TCRdb holds only the in-frame ones, with some missing. This repertoire shows about 290,000 clones, 86% found once; its top ten account for around 2.9%. The sample taken for sequencing was peripheral blood. Receptor source: a woman aged 25 to 45 with active or convalescent COVID-19.

This sequence joins TRBV10-3 and TRBJ1-1; a possible D gene is TRBD1 (6 bases). Trimming cost V 7 bases and J 3 bases, with 18 bases left between them. Germline CDR1 and CDR2: ENHRY and SYGVKD. This CDR3 has 15 amino acids. The CDR3 DNA reads as TGTGCCATCACGAAGACAGCCCCAGGGGACACTGAAGCTTTCTTT. Protein: CAITKTAPGDTEAFF.

J is TRBJ1-2 and V is TRBV4-3, with 9 bases fitting TRBD1. V dropped 3 bases and J dropped 3; count of bases not matched to a gene: 5. Germline V gene data show CDR1 as LGHNA and CDR2 as YSLEER. The CDR3 covers 15 residues. The CDR3 loop is CASSQLDRGDYGYTF. In DNA, the CDR3 is TGCGCCAGCAGCCAGCTGGACAGGGGAGACTATGGCTACACCTTC.

The chain employs TRBV4-1 and TRBJ1-4, with a weak D call TRBD1 (5 bases). CDR1 is MGHRA and CDR2 is YSYEKL in the germline V gene. V gave up 4 bases and J gave up 7 bases, with 16 bases separating them. This CDR3 comprises 15 residues. CDR3 sequence: CASSLTDAGPEKLFF. The CDR3 DNA reads TGCGCCAGCAGCCTCACCGACGCGGGGCCTGAAAAACTGTTTTTT.

The chain has TRBV4-1 and TRBJ1-1, with unresolved D. V was shortened by 3 bases and J by 1 base, with 6 bases between the two germline ends. Germline values: CDR1 MGHRA, CDR2 YSYEKL. This CDR3 has 13 residues. CDR3 coding DNA: TGCGCCAGCAGCCAGGAGCCGAACACTGAAGCTTTCTTT. Its protein product is CASSQEPNTEAFF.

This chain uses TRBV5-1 with TRBJ2-6; 8 bases map to TRBD1. Germline V gene sequence: CDR1 SGHRS, CDR2 YFSETQ. The CDR3 has 15 residues. After removal of 4 bases from V and 2 bases from J, the junction contained 2 bases not matched to a gene. CDR3 DNA: TGCGCCAGCAGCCCAGGGGGCGCTGGGGCCAACGTCCTGACTTTC. Translated: CASSPGGAGANVLTF.

The chain is built from TRBV6-2 or TRBV6-3 and TRBJ2-1; D perhaps matches TRBD1 (5 bases). This CDR3 spans 15 amino acids. Trimming removed 0 bases at V and 4 bases at J, with 10 bases between. Germline lookup yields CDR1 MNHEY and CDR2 SVGEGT. In DNA, the CDR3 is TGTGCCAGCAGTTACTCGTGGGGCAGGTACAATGAGCAGTTCTTC. This gives the protein CASSYSWGRYNEQFF.

The V gene is TRBV19, the J gene TRBJ2-1; 8 positions agree with TRBD1. V trimming: 5 bases; J trimming: 6 bases; junction bases outside the gene matches: 9. The germline CDR1 and CDR2 sequences are LNHDA and SQIVND (reference sequence). The CDR3 has 15 residues. DNA for the CDR3: TGTGCCAGTAGTCCAGGACAGGGATTTGGCAATGAGCAGTTCTTC. This encodes CASSPGQGFGNEQFF.

The chain couples TRBV29-1 to TRBJ2-7; D might be TRBD1 (6 bases). The germline CDR1 and CDR2 sequences are SQVTM and ANQGSEA. The ends were cut back, 0 bases at V and 3 bases at J, with 15 bases in the middle. The CDR3 has 15 amino acids. This CDR3 is CSVEDRGLGHYEQYF. DNA for the CDR3: TGCAGCGTTGAAGACAGGGGCCTCGGCCACTACGAGCAGTACTTC.

This clone appeared a single time. V gene TRBV10-3 combines with J gene TRBJ2-3; no clear D. Trimming cost V 0 bases and J 2 bases, with 15 bases left between them. There are 17 residues in the CDR3. CDR1 ENHRY and CDR2 SYGVKD come from the germline V gene. The CDR3 loop reads CAISESKTLPVTDTQYF. Written as DNA, the CDR3 is TGTGCCATCAGTGAGTCGAAAACTCTCCCCGTCACAGATACGCAGTATTTT.

In its sample, this clone was seen once. V is TRBV6-6 and J is TRBJ2-1; perhaps TRBD1 as D (5 bases). CDR3 length: 13 residues. V shed 5 bases and J shed 2 bases, with 7 bases lying between them. Per germline, CDR1 MNHNY and CDR2 SVGAGI (reference sequence). CDR3 nucleotides: TGTGCCAGCAGTCCAGGGCCCTACAATGAGCAGTTCTTC. Protein: CASSPGPYNEQFF.

This chain links TRBV11-1 with TRBJ1-2; possible D gene TRBD1, 6 bases. In germline, CDR1 is SGHAT, CDR2 FQDESV (reference sequence). CDR3 size: 15 residues. Trimming stripped 2 bases from V and 3 bases from J, with 13 bases between. The CDR3 protein is CASSLQGKGDYGYTF. DNA for the CDR3: TGTGCCAGCAGCTTACAGGGGAAGGGCGACTATGGCTACACCTTC.

The CDR3 bases are TGTGCCTGGAGGGACAGTAGGGAATCACCCCTCCACTTT. The encoded protein is CAWRDSRESPLHF. The chain employs TRBV30 and TRBJ1-6; D may be TRBD1 (6 bases). V dropped 3 bases and J dropped 10 bases, with 13 bases sitting between them. CDR3 length: 13 residues. CDR1 is GTSNPN and CDR2 is SVGIG in the germline V gene (reference sequence).

This clone was recorded once. The genes are TRBV9 and TRBJ1-1; D is uncertain. V was cut by 0 bases and J by 10 bases, with 13 bases left in between. This CDR3 comprises 13 residues. From germline, CDR1 is SGDLS and CDR2 YYNGEE. This chain's CDR3 is CASSVDRGGAAFF. In nucleotides, the CDR3 is TGTGCCAGCAGCGTAGATCGGGGAGGCGCAGCTTTCTTT.

The rearrangement joins TRBV6-5 to TRBJ2-1; 9 bases align to TRBD2. Germline CDR1 is MNHEY and CDR2 is SVGAGI. The CDR3 contains 15 residues. Unmatched junction bases numbered 5, after V lost 5 bases and J lost 3 bases. In DNA, the CDR3 is TGTGCCAGCAGTCTGGCGCGGGGGGGCTACAATGAGCAGTTCTTC. Translating it yields CASSLARGGYNEQFF.

The rearrangement uses TRBV7-2 and TRBJ2-7; TRBD2 might be the D (6 bases). The CDR3 covers 15 residues. V was clipped by 5 bases and J by 2 bases, with 16 bases between them. Germline lookup yields CDR1 SGHTA and CDR2 FQGNSA. The CDR3 region has the DNA TGTGCCAGCAGCCCTACCGGGACTCCTACCTACGAGCAGTACTTC. Translated, it gives CASSPTGTPTYEQYF.

The chain has TRBV18 and TRBJ2-7, with unresolved D. Trimming took off 2 bases at V and 0 bases at J, with 8 bases between the two ends. The CDR3 spans 14 residues. Germline V gene lookup returns CDR1 KGHSH and CDR2 LQKENI. The CDR3 region has the DNA TGTGCCAGCTCACCAGGTCCCAGCTCCTACGAGCAGTACTTC. It yields the protein CASSPGPSSYEQYF.

The chain employs TRBV6-6 and TRBJ2-1; D remains ambiguous. CDR1 and CDR2 (germline): MNHNY, SVGAGI (reference sequence). V shed 2 bases and J shed 4 bases, with 9 bases lying between them. The CDR3 runs to 14 residues. This CDR3 is CASSYPYTYNEQFF. Written as DNA, the CDR3 is TGTGCCAGCAGTTACCCATACACGTACAATGAGCAGTTCTTC.

V is TRBV28 and J is TRBJ2-7; 7 bases fit TRBD1. J gave up 3 bases and V 10 bases, and 9 bases lay outside the gene matches. This CDR3 comprises 13 residues. CDR1 is MDHEN and CDR2 is SYDVKM in the germline V gene. The CDR3 DNA sequence: TGTGCCACCGGGACAGTCCCGAACTACGAGCAGTACTTC. Protein product: CATGTVPNYEQYF. The entire variable domain, with the rest obtained from reference TRBV28 and TRBJ2-7, is as follows: DVKVTQSSRYLVKRTGEKVFLECVQDMDHENMFWYRQDPGLGLRLIYFSYDVKMKEKGDIPEGYSVSREKKERFSLILESASTNQTSMYLCATGTVPNYEQYFGPGTRLTVT.

The chain couples TRBV5-1 to TRBJ1-6; 8 bases map to TRBD1. J lost 7 bases, V lost 2 bases, and 2 bases had no gene match. The CDR3 is 14 residues long. From germline, CDR1 is SGHRS and CDR2 YFSETQ. The CDR3 DNA sequence: TGCGCCAGCAGCTTACAGGGGGGGAATTCACCCCTCCACTTT. Its translation is CASSLQGGNSPLHF. The full variable domain, its missing parts supplied by reference TRBV5-1 and TRBJ1-6, is KAGVTQTPRYLIKTRGQQVTLSCSPISGHRSVSWYQQTPGQGLQFLFEYFSETQRNKGNFPGRFSGRQFSNSRSEMNVSTLELGDSALYLCASSLQGGNSPLHFGNGTRLTVT.

This clone was seen a few times. The rearrangement links TRBV18 to TRBJ1-1; 7 positions match TRBD1. Germline trimming cut 3 bases from V and 0 bases from J; bases unmatched to any gene: 7. Germline CDR1 is KGHSH and CDR2 is LQKENI. The CDR3 totals 16 residues. The CDR3 bases are TGTGCCAGCTCACCTCTGGCCGGGACAGTGAACACTGAAGCTTTCTTT. Residues: CASSPLAGTVNTEAFF.

This rearrangement joins TRBV5-1 to TRBJ1-1; D remains unclear. CDR3 length equals 13 residues. The germline V gene encodes CDR1 SGHRS and CDR2 YFSETQ. The V end was cut by 5 bases, the J end by 2 bases, with 10 bases between. CDR3 protein: CASSIDYNTEAFF. CDR3 sequence (DNA): TGCGCCAGCAGTATTGACTACAACACTGAAGCTTTCTTT.

The chain carries TRBV29-1 and TRBJ2-1; TRBD1 aligns across 8 bases. After removal of 5 bases from V and 7 bases from J, the junction contained 10 bases not matched to a gene. CDR1 is SQVTM and CDR2 is ANQGSEA in the germline V gene. The CDR3 length is 14 residues. The CDR3 sequence: CSVLDRAGHNEQFF. The CDR3 DNA is TGCAGCGTTTTGGACAGGGCCGGTCATAATGAGCAGTTCTTC.

The rearrangement joins TRBV4-3 to TRBJ1-4; a weak D match, TRBD1 (6 bases). V lost 0 bases to trimming and J lost 6 bases, with 17 bases between them. Germline V lookup: CDR1 LGHNA, CDR2 YSLEER. The CDR3 runs to 17 residues. This chain's CDR3 is CASSQDLRRGGDEKLFF. CDR3 nucleotide sequence: TGCGCCAGCAGCCAAGATCTACGGAGAGGGGGTGATGAAAAACTGTTTTTT.

The CDR3 here is CASSENREQDTQYF. CDR3 coding DNA: TGTGCCAGTAGTGAAAACCGGGAACAAGATACGCAGTATTTT. The chain links TRBV19 to TRBJ2-3; D is possibly TRBD2 (5 bases). This CDR3 has 14 amino acids. The germline gives CDR1 LNHDA, CDR2 SQIVND (reference sequence). V dropped 5 bases and J dropped 5 bases, with 14 bases sitting between them.

The chain couples TRBV5-1 to TRBJ2-5, with TRBD1 matching over 8 bases. In germline, CDR1 is SGHRS, CDR2 YFSETQ. Trimming cost V 4 bases and J 4 bases; bases outside gene matches: 12. This CDR3 has 16 amino acids. CDR3 loop: CASSATPGGAGETQYF. In nucleotides, the CDR3 is TGCGCCAGCAGCGCTACCCCAGGGGGCGCGGGAGAGACCCAGTACTTC. The full variable domain, rest sourced from reference TRBV5-1 and TRBJ2-5, is KAGVTQTPRYLIKTRGQQVTLSCSPISGHRSVSWYQQTPGQGLQFLFEYFSETQRNKGNFPGRFSGRQFSNSRSEMNVSTLELGDSALYLCASSATPGGAGETQYFGPGTRLLVL.

The chain carries TRBV24-1 and TRBJ2-3, with 10 nucleotides matching TRBD1. Germline values: CDR1 KGHDR, CDR2 SFDVKD. CDR3 length: 13 residues. The trim removed 5 bases at V and 12 bases at J, leaving 7 bases unmatched. The CDR3 bases are TGTGCCACCAGTGTGACGACAGGGGGCGGTCAGTATTTT. Its protein is CATSVTTGGGQYF.

The chain carries TRBV24-1 and TRBJ1-6; tentatively, D is TRBD1 (5 bases). The CDR3 consists of 14 residues. Deletions cut 4 bases from V and 10 bases from J, with 13 bases between. Germline loops: CDR1 KGHDR, CDR2 SFDVKD. CDR3 in DNA: TGTGCCACCAGTGAAGCCAGGGCTGGATCACCCCTCCACTTT. This sequence encodes CATSEARAGSPLHF.

The chain uses TRBV28 and TRBJ1-1; TRBD1 matches 7 bases. This CDR3 is built from 15 residues. Per the germline V gene, CDR1 is MDHEN and CDR2 is SYDVKM. The J segment lost 1 base and the V segment lost 2 bases, leaving 4 bases of the junction unmatched. The CDR3 protein is CASSLQGVPNTEAFF. DNA for the CDR3: TGTGCCAGCAGTTTACAGGGGGTCCCGAACACTGAAGCTTTCTTT.

This clone was seen a handful of times. The rearrangement joins TRBV12-3 or TRBV12-4 to TRBJ1-5; a weak D match, TRBD1 (6 bases). V shed 4 bases and J shed 3 bases, with 7 bases lying between them. CDR3 length: 13 residues. The CDR3 sequence: CASSYRVNQPQHF. The CDR3 DNA reads TGTGCCAGCAGTTACAGGGTCAATCAGCCCCAGCATTTT.

The V and J genes are TRBV10-2 and TRBJ2-3; 13 bases are a match to TRBD2. Germline V gene data show CDR1 as WSHSY and CDR2 as SAAADI. This CDR3 has 16 residues. The J segment lost 5 bases and the V segment lost 7 bases, leaving 9 bases of the junction unmatched. The CDR3 sequence: CASTPLAGGTEDTQYF. CDR3 coding DNA: TGCGCCAGCACCCCACTAGCGGGGGGGACTGAAGATACGCAGTATTTT.